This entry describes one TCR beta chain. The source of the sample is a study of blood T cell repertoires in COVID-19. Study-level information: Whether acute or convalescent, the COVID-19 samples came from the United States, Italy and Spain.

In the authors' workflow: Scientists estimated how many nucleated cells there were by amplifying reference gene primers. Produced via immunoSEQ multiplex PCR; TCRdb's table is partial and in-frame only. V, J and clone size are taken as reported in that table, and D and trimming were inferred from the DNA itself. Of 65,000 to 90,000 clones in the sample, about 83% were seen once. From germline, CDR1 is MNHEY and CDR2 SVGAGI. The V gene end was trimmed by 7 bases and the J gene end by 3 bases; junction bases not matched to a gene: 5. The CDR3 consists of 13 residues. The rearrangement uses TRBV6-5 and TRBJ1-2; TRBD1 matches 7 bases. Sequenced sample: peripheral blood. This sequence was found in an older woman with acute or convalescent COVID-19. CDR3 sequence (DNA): TGTGCCAGCACGTTTACAGGGGACTATGGCTACACCTTC. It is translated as CASTFTGDYGYTF.